Below are 9 T cell receptor beta chains sequenced from a single sample in a study of cytomegalovirus exposure and HLA in healthy donors. Both 60 Vbeta primers and 13 Jbeta primers went into the PCR. Measured with immunoSEQ multiplex PCR; TCRdb has only the in-frame clones, and not every one. In the table there are 170,000 or so clones, about four fifths of which are singletons. Sequences were obtained from PBMCs. The receptors come from a man aged 50 to 59 in good health and CMV-seronegative.

This rearrangement joins TRBV6-6 to TRBJ1-5; TRBD1 might be the D (6 bases). V lost 6 bases and J 4 bases, leaving 10 bases between the germline ends. Per the germline V gene, CDR1 is MNHNY and CDR2 is SVGAGI (reference sequence). The CDR3 spans 13 residues. CDR3 sequence (DNA): TGTGCCAGCAGAGGGGGTCTGAATCAGCCCCAGCATTTT. Translating it yields CASRGGLNQPQHF.

V usage is TRBV28 and J usage is TRBJ1-5; D gene unclear. CDR3 size: 12 residues. The germline CDR1 and CDR2 sequences are MDHEN and SYDVKM. Trimming pared 7 bases from V and 3 bases from J, leaving 7 bases between. Here the CDR3 DNA reads TGTGCCAGCACCCTAAACAATCAGCCCCAGCATTTT. The encoded protein is CASTLNNQPQHF.

The rearrangement links TRBV18 to TRBJ1-1; no clear D. The V end lost 2 bases, the J end lost 1 base, and 8 bases lay between the germline ends. The germline CDR1 and CDR2 sequences are KGHSH and LQKENI. The CDR3 consists of 14 residues. DNA of the CDR3: TGTGCCAGCTCACCAGGGTCAGGGAACACTGAAGCTTTCTTT. It encodes CASSPGSGNTEAFF.

The chain has TRBV5-4 and TRBJ2-5; a possible D gene is TRBD2 (5 bases). This CDR3 is built from 16 residues. CDR1 and CDR2 from the germline V gene are SGHNT and YYREEE (reference sequence). V lost 5 bases and J 5 bases, leaving 22 bases between the germline ends. The CDR3 sequence: CASSLDGLGNMETQYF. CDR3 DNA: TGTGCCAGCAGTCTGGACGGACTTGGAAATATGGAGACCCAGTACTTC.

The V and J genes are TRBV5-1 and TRBJ1-3, with D perhaps matching TRBD1 (6 bases). The CDR3 totals 17 residues. CDR1 SGHRS and CDR2 YFSETQ come from the germline V gene. V was clipped by 3 bases and J by 0 bases, with 16 bases between them. CDR3 region: CASSSLGGASSGNTIYF. The CDR3 DNA reads as TGCGCCAGCAGCTCACTGGGGGGGGCCAGCTCTGGAAACACCATATATTTT. The full variable domain, in which reference TRBV5-1 and TRBJ1-3 provide the parts outside the CDR3, is KAGVTQTPRYLIKTRGQQVTLSCSPISGHRSVSWYQQTPGQGLQFLFEYFSETQRNKGNFPGRFSGRQFSNSRSEMNVSTLELGDSALYLCASSSLGGASSGNTIYFGEGSWLTVV.

This clone was seen more than once but under ten times. The chain carries TRBV6-6 and TRBJ1-4, with TRBD1 identical over 9 bases. V was clipped by 5 bases and J by 8 bases; unmatched bases: 3. The CDR3 has 13 residues. Germline V gene data show CDR1 as MNHNY and CDR2 as SVGAGI (reference sequence). The CDR3 loop is CASSNRGPEKLFF. DNA for the CDR3: TGTGCCAGCAGTAACAGGGGGCCCGAAAAACTGTTTTTT.

This chain joins TRBV4-3 and TRBJ2-5, with D possibly TRBD2 on 6 matching bases. The tail of the sequence fits TRBJ2-7 better, so the J call may be wrong. Per germline, CDR1 LGHNA and CDR2 YSLEER. The CDR3 length is 14 residues. CDR3 sequence: CASSPRDSSSEQYF. CDR3 nucleotide sequence: TGCGCCAGCAGCCCCCGGGACTCGTCGAGCGAGCAGTACTTC.

DNA of the CDR3: TGTGCCAGCAGTTGGCAGGGTGAACGGGAGCAGTTCTTC. As protein: CASSWQGEREQFF. The chain carries TRBV6-1 and TRBJ2-1; D is perhaps TRBD1 (5 bases). V was clipped by 5 bases and J by 10 bases, with 15 bases between them. The CDR3 has 13 residues. CDR1 and CDR2 (germline): MNHNS, SASEGT.

This chain links TRBV7-2 with TRBJ1-2, with 7 bases lining up with TRBD1. This CDR3 spans 14 amino acids. CDR1 is SGHTA, CDR2 FQGNSA, per germline. J was trimmed by 6 bases and V by 6 bases; bases with no gene match: 10. The CDR3, as DNA: TGTGCCAGCAGTTCACAGGGGTTCAGGGATGGCTACACCTTC. It is translated as CASSSQGFRDGYTF.